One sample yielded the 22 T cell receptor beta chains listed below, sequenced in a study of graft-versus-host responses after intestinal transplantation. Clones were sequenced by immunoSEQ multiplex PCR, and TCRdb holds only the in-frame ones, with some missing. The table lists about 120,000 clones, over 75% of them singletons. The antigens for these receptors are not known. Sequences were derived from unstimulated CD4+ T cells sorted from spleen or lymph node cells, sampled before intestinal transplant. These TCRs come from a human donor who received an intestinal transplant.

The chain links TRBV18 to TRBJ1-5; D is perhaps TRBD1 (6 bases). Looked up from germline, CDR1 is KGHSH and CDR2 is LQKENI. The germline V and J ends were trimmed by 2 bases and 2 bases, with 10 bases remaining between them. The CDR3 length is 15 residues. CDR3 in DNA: TGTGCCAGCTCACCAGGACAGTTCCGCAATCAGCCCCAGCATTTT. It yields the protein CASSPGQFRNQPQHF.

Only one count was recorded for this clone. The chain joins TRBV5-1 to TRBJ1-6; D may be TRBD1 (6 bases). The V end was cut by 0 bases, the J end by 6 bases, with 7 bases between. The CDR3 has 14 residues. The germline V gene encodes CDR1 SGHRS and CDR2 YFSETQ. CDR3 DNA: TGCGCCAGCAGCTTGGGCAGGGGTAATTCACCCCTCCACTTT. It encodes CASSLGRGNSPLHF.

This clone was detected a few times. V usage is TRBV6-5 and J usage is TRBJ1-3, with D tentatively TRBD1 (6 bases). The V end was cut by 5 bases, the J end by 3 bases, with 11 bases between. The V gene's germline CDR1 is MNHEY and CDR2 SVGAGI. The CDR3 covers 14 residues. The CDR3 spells CASSRLDSGNTIYF. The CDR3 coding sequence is TGTGCCAGCAGTAGGTTGGACAGTGGAAACACCATATATTTT.

The CDR3 bases are TGTGCCAGCAGACCCGGGACAGGGGGCTACGAGCAGTACTTC. Translating gives CASRPGTGGYEQYF. V usage is TRBV6-5 and J usage is TRBJ2-5; 11 positions agree with TRBD1. Matching the DNA end better, TRBJ2-7 makes the J call doubtful. CDR3 size: 14 residues. Germline V lookup: CDR1 MNHEY, CDR2 SVGAGI.

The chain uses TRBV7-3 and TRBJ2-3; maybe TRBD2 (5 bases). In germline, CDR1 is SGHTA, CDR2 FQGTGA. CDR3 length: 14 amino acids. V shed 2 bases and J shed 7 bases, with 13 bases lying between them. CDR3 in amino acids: CASSLSPFGNTQYF. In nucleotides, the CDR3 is TGTGCCAGCAGCTTATCCCCATTCGGGAATACGCAGTATTTT.

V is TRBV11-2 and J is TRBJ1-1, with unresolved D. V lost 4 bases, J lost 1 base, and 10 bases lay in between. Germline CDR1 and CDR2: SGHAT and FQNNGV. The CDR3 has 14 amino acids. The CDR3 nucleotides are TGTGCCAGCAGCTACGGAGCGGCGAACACTGAAGCTTTCTTT. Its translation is CASSYGAANTEAFF.

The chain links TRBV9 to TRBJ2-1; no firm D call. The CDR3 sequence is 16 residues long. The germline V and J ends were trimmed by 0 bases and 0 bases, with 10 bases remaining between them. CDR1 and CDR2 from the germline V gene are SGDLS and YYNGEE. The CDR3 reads CASSVGSWSSYNEQFF. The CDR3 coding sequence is TGTGCCAGCAGCGTAGGGTCCTGGAGCTCCTACAATGAGCAGTTCTTC.

This CDR3 is CASSWAGQGGFKSGNTIYF. CDR3 bases: TGTGCCAGCAGCTGGGCGGGACAGGGGGGTTTTAAATCTGGAAACACCATATATTTT. The V gene is TRBV12-1, the J gene TRBJ1-3; the D call TRBD1 from the table was never checked on the DNA. TRBV12-1 represents a pseudogene. This CDR3 has 19 residues.

The CDR3: CASSTDRVAIQYF. Written as DNA, the CDR3 is TGCGCCAGCAGTACGGACAGGGTGGCCATTCAGTACTTC. This chain connects TRBV10-2 to TRBJ2-4; 8 positions match TRBD1. This CDR3 spans 13 amino acids. Trimming at V came to 5 bases and at J to 9 bases, leaving 6 bases not matched to a gene. CDR1 and CDR2 from the germline V gene are WSHSY and SAAADI.

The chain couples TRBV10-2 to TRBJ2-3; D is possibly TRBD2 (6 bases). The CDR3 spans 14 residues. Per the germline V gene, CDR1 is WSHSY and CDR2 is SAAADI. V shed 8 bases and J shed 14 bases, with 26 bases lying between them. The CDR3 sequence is CASYQGEGGSTGYF. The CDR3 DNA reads TGCGCCAGCTACCAGGGCGAGGGAGGCTCGACGGGGTATTTT.

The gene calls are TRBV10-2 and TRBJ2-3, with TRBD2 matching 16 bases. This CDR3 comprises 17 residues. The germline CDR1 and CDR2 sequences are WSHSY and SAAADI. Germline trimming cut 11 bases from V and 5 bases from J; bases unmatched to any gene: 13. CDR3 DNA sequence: TGCGCCTCTCGGACGGGACTAGCGGGAGGGCCAGGAGATACGCAGTATTTT. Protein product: CASRTGLAGGPGDTQYF.

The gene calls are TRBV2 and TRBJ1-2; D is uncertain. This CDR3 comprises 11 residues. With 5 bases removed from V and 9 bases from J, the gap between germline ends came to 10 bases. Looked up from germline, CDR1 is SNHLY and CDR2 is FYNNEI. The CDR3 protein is CASSLVLSYTF. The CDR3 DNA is TGTGCCAGCAGTCTCGTCCTAAGCTACACCTTC.

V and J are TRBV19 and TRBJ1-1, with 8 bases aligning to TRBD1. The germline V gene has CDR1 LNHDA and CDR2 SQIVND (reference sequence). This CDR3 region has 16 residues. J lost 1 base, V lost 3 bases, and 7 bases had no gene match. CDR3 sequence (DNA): TGTGCCAGTAGTATCTTCGGACAGGGAACGAACACTGAAGCTTTCTTT. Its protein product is CASSIFGQGTNTEAFF. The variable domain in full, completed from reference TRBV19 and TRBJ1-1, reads DGGITQSPKYLFRKEGQNVTLSCEQNLNHDAMYWYRQDPGQGLRLIYYSQIVNDFQKGDIAEGYSVSREKKESFPLTVTSAQKNPTAFYLCASSIFGQGTNTEAFFGQGTRLTVV.

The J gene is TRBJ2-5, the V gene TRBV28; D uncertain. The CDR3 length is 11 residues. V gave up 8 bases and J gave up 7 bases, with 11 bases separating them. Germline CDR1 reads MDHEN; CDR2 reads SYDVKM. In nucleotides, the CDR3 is TGTGCCAGCGTGGCGGCCGGGACCCAGTACTTC. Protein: CASVAAGTQYF.

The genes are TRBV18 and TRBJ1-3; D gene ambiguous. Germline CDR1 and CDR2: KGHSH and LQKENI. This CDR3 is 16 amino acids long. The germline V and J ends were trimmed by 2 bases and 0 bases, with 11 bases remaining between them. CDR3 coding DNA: TGTGCCAGCTCACCAGGCAGGCCGAGCTCTGGAAACACCATATATTTT. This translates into CASSPGRPSSGNTIYF.

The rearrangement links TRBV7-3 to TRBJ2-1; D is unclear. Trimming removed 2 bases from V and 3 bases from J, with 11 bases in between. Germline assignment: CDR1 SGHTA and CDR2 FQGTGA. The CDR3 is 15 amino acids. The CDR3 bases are TGTGCCAGCAGCTTAGGCCCCCTAGACTACAATGAGCAGTTCTTC. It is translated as CASSLGPLDYNEQFF.

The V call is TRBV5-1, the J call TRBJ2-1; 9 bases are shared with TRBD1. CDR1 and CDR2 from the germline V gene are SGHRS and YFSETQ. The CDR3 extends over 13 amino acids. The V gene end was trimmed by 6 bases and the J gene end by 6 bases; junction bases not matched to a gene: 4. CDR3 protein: CASNTGGSNEQFF. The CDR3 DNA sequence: TGCGCCAGCAATACAGGGGGCTCCAATGAGCAGTTCTTC.

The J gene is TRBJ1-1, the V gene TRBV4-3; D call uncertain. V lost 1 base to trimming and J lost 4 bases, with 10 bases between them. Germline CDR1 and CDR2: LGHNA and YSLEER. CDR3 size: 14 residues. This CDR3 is CASSQAGKGTEAFF. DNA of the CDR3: TGCGCCAGCAGCCAAGCAGGAAAAGGCACTGAAGCTTTCTTT.

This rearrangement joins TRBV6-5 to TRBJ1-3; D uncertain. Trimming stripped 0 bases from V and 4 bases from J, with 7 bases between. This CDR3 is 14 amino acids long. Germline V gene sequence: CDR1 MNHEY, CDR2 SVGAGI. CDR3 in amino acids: CASSYSSEGNTIYF. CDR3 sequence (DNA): TGTGCCAGCAGTTACTCGAGTGAGGGAAACACCATATATTTT.

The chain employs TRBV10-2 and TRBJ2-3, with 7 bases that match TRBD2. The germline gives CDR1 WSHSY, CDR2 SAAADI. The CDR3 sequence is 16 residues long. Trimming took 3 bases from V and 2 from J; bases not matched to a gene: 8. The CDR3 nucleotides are TGCGCCAGCAGTGACAGGGCTAGCGGAAACACAGATACGCAGTATTTT. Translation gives CASSDRASGNTDTQYF.

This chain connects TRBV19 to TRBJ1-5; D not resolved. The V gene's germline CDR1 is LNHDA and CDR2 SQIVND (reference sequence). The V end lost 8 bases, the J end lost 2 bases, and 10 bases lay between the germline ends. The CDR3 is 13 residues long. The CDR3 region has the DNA TGTGCCAGTCAGGCAGCGGGCAATCAGCCCCAGCATTTT. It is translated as CASQAAGNQPQHF.

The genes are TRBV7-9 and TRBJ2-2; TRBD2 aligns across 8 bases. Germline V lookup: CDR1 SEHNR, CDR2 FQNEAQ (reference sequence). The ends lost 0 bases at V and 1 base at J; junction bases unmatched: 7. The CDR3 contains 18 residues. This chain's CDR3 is CASSLATSSGGNTGELFF. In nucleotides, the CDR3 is TGTGCCAGCAGCTTAGCGACATCCAGCGGGGGGAACACCGGGGAGCTGTTTTTT.